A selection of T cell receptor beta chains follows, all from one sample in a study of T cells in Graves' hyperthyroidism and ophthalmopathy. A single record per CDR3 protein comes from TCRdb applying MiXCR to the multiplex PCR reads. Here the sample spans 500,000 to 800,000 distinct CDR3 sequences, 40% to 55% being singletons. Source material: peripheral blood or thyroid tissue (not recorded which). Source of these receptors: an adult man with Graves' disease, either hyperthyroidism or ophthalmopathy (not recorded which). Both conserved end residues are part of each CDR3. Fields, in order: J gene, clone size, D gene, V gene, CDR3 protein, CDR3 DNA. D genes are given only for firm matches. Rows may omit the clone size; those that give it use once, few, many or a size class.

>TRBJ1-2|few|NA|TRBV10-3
CAGFGVNYGYTF
TGTGCCGGATTCGGAGTTAACTATGGCTACACCTTC
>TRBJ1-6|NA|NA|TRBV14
CASSQEFQISPLHF
TGTGCCAGCAGCCAAGAATTCCAGATTTCACCCCTCCACTTT
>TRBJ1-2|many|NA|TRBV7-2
CASSLSGRAHYGYTF
TGTGCCAGCAGCCTTTCCGGCAGGGCGCACTATGGCTACACCTTC
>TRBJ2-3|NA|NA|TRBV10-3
CAISEPRTHSTDTQYF
TGTGCCATCAGTGAACCCAGAACCCATAGCACAGATACGCAGTATTTT
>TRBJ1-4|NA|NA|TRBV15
CATSSATRRPEKLFF
TGTGCCACCAGCAGCGCGACGAGACGTCCCGAAAAACTGTTTTTT
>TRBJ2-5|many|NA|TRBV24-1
CATSDSQGSQETQYF
TGTGCCACCAGTGATTCGCAGGGGTCCCAAGAGACCCAGTACTTC
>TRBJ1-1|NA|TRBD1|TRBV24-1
CATSIEQGATEAFF
TGTGCCACCAGTATTGAGCAGGGGGCCACTGAAGCTTTCTTT
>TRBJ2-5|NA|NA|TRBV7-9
CASSSRGTSETQYF
TGTGCCAGCAGCTCTCGGGGGACCTCAGAGACCCAGTACTTC
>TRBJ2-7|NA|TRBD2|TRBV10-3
CAHVAGGNEQYF
TGTGCCCACGTAGCGGGAGGCAACGAGCAGTACTTC
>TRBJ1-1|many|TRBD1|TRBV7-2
CASSSDRMNTEAFF
TGTGCCAGCAGCTCGGACAGGATGAACACTGAAGCTTTCTTT
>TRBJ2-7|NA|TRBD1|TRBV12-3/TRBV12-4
CASSPGQGGNEQYF
TGTGCCAGCAGTCCCGGACAGGGGGGGAACGAGCAGTACTTC
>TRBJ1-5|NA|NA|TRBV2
CASSMTHGDEHF
TGTGCCAGCAGCATGACCCACGGAGACGAGCATTTT
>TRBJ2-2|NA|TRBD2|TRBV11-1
CASRAGEVTGELFF
TGTGCCAGCAGGGCGGGAGAGGTCACCGGGGAGCTGTTTTTT
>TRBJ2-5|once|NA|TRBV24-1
CATSGRSETQYF
TGTGCCACCAGTGGTCGCTCGGAGACCCAGTACTTC
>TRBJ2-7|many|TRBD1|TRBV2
CASSEGQGDEQYF
TGTGCCAGCAGCGAAGGACAGGGGGACGAGCAGTACTTC
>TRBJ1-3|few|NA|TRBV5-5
CASSLGLLSGNTIYF
TGTGCCAGCAGCTTGGGCCTACTCTCTGGAAACACCATATATTTT